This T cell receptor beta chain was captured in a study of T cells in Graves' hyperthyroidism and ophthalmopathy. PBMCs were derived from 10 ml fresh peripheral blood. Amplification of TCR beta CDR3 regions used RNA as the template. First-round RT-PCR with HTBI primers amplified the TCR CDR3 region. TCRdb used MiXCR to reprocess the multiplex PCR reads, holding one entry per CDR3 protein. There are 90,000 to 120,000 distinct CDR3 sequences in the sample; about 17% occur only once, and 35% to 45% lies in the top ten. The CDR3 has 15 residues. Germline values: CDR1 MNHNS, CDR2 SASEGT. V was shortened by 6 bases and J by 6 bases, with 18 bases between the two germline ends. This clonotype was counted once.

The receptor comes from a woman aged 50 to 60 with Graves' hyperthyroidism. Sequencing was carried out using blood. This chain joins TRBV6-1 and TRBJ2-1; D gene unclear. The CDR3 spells CASSPDFSTSNEQFF. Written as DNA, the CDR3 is TGTGCCAGCAGCCCCGACTTTTCCACCTCCAATGAGCAGTTCTTC.